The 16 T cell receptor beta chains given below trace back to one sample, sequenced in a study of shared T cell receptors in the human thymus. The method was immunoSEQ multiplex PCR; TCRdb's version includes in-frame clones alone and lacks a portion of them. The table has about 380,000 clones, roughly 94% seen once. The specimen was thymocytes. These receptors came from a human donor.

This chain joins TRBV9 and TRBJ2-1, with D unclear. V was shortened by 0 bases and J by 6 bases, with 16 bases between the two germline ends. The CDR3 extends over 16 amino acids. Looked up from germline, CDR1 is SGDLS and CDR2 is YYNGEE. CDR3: CASSVGVAARRNEQFF. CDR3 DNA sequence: TGTGCCAGCAGCGTAGGAGTTGCCGCTCGACGCAATGAGCAGTTCTTC. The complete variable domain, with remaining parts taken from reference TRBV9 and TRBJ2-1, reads DSGVTQTPKHLITATGQRVTLRCSPRSGDLSVYWYQQSLDQGLQFLIQYYNGEERAKGNILERFSAQQFPDLHSELNLSSLELGDSALYFCASSVGVAARRNEQFFGPGTRLTVL.

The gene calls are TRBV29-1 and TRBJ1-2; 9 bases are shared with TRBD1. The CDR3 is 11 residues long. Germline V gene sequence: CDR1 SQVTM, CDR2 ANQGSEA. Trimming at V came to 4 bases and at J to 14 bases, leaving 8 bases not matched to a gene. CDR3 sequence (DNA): TGCAGCGTTGTCCCGGGACAGGGCAGGACCTTC. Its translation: CSVVPGQGRTF.

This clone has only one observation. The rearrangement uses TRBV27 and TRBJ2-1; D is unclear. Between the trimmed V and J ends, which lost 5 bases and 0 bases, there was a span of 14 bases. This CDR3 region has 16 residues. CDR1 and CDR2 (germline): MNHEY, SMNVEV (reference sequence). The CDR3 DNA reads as TGTGCCAGCAGTCTGGGGTTGTCAAGCTCCTACAATGAGCAGTTCTTC. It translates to CASSLGLSSSYNEQFF.

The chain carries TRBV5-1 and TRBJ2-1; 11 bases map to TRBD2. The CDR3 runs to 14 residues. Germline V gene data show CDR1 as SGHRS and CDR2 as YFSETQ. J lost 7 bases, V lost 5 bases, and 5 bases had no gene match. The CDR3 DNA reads TGCGCCAGCAGAACTAGCGGGAGAGTTAATGAGCAGTTCTTC. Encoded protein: CASRTSGRVNEQFF.

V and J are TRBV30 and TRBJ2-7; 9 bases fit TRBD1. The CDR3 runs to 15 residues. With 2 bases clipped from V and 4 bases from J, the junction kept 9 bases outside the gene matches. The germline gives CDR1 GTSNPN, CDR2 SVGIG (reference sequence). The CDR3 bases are TGTGCCTGGAGTAATCCGGGACAGGGAAAATACGAGCAGTACTTC. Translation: CAWSNPGQGKYEQYF.

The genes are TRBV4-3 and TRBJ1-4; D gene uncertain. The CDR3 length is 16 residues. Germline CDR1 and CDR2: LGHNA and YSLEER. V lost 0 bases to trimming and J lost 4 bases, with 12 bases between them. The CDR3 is CASSQDKRTLNEKLFF. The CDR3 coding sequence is TGCGCCAGCAGCCAAGATAAGAGAACACTTAATGAAAAACTGTTTTTT.

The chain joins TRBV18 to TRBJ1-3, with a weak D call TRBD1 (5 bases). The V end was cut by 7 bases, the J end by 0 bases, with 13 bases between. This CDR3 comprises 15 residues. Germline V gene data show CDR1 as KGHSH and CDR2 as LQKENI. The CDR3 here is CASYGGIGSGNTIYF. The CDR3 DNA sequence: TGTGCCAGCTACGGGGGGATTGGCTCTGGAAACACCATATATTTT.

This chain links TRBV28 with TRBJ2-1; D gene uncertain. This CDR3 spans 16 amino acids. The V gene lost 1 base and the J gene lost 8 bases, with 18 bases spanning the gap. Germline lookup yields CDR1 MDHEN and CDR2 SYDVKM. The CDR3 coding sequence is TGTGCCAGCAGTTTATCCCGACGGAATCTTTGCGATGAGCAGTTCTTC. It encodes CASSLSRRNLCDEQFF.

CDR3 DNA: TGTGCCAGCAGCAATCCCGGGGCGCAAGGGCAGCCCCAGCATTTT. It yields the protein CASSNPGAQGQPQHF. The genes are TRBV7-9 and TRBJ1-5; TRBD1 might be the D (5 bases). V gave up 5 bases and J gave up 7 bases, with 18 bases separating them. The CDR3 totals 15 residues. Looked up from germline, CDR1 is SEHNR and CDR2 is FQNEAQ (reference sequence).

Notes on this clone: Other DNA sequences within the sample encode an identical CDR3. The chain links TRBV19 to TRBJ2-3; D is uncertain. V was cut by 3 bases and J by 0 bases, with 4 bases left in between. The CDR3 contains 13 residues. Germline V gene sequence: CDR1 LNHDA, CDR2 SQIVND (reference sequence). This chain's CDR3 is CASSIGSTDTQYF. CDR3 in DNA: TGTGCCAGTAGTATCGGGAGCACAGATACGCAGTATTTT.

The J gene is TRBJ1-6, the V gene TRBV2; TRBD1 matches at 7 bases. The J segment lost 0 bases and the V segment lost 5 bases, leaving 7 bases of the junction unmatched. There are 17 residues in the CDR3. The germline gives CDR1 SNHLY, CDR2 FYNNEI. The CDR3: CASSSGQPSSYNSPLHF. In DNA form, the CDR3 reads TGTGCCAGCAGTTCGGGACAGCCGAGCTCCTATAATTCACCCCTCCACTTT.

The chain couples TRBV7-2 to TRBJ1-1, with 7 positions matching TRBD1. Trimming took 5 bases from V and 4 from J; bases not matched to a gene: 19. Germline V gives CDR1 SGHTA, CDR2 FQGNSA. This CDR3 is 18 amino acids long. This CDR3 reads CASSPQEDRPRVATEAFF. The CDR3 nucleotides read TGTGCCAGCAGCCCCCAGGAGGACAGGCCTAGGGTGGCCACTGAAGCTTTCTTT.

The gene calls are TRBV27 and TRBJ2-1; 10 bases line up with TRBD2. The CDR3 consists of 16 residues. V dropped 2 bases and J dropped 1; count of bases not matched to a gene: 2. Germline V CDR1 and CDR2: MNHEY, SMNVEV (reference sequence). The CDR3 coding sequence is TGTGCCAGCAGTTTACTAGCGGGAGAATCCTACAATGAGCAGTTCTTC. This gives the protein CASSLLAGESYNEQFF.

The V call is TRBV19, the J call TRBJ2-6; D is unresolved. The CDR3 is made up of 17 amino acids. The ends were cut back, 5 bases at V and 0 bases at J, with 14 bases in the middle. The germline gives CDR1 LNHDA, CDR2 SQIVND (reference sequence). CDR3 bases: TGTGCCAGTAGTGGTATCGTATTCCACTCTGGGGCCAACGTCCTGACTTTC. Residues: CASSGIVFHSGANVLTF.

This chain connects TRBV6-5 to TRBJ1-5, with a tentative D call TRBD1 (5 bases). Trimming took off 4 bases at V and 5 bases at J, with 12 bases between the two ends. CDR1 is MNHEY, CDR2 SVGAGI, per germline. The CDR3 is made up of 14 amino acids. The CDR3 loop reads CASSSIDSHQPQHF. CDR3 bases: TGTGCCAGCAGTTCCATAGACAGTCATCAGCCCCAGCATTTT.

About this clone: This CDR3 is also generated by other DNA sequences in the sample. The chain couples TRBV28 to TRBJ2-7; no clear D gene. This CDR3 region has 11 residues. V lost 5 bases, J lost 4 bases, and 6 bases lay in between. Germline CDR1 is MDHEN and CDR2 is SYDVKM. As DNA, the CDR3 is TGTGCCAGCAGTCTCACATACGAGCAGTACTTC. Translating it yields CASSLTYEQYF.